The 8 T cell receptor beta chains presented below share a single source sample, sequenced in a study of cytomegalovirus exposure and HLA in healthy donors. It was with 60 Vbeta and 13 Jbeta primers that the PCR ran. Clones were sequenced by immunoSEQ multiplex PCR, and TCRdb holds only the in-frame ones, with some missing. Here the sample spans under 200,000 clones, 80% being singletons. Sequencing was performed on PBMCs. The receptors here all came from a man under 40 in good health and CMV-seronegative.

The chain's CDR3 is CASSLSAGGNTEAFF. The CDR3 DNA sequence: TGTGCCAGCAGTTTAAGCGCAGGGGGTAACACTGAAGCTTTCTTT. This chain uses TRBV28 with TRBJ1-1, with 7 nucleotides matching TRBD1. The germline CDR1 and CDR2 sequences are MDHEN and SYDVKM. Trimming at V came to 2 bases and at J to 2 bases, leaving 5 bases not matched to a gene. The CDR3 totals 15 residues.

The V call is TRBV7-9, the J call TRBJ2-5; possibly TRBD2 for D (5 bases). The J call may not be correct, given that the DNA end is closer to TRBJ2-7. This CDR3 region has 13 residues. The germline V gene encodes CDR1 SEHNR and CDR2 FQNEAQ (reference sequence). This chain's CDR3 is CASSTRTRYEQYF. As DNA, the CDR3 is TGTGCCAGCAGCACTAGGACTCGCTACGAGCAGTACTTC.

The chain links TRBV9 to TRBJ1-1, with TRBD1 matching over 8 bases. V shed 2 bases and J 2 bases; nucleotides not matched to a gene: 8. Germline loops: CDR1 SGDLS, CDR2 YYNGEE. The CDR3 runs to 16 residues. The CDR3 here is CASSVSTGTGNTEAFF. The DNA of the CDR3 is TGTGCCAGCAGCGTCAGCACCGGGACAGGAAACACTGAAGCTTTCTTT.

The chain combines TRBV5-1 with TRBJ1-4; perhaps TRBD1 as D (5 bases). Germline assignment: CDR1 SGHRS and CDR2 YFSETQ. The CDR3 is 17 residues long. The V and J ends lost 3 bases and 3 bases respectively, with 18 bases between them. As DNA, the CDR3 is TGCGCCAGCAGCTGGCCAAGAGGGGAGGGTTCTAATGAAAAACTGTTTTTT. Amino acid sequence: CASSWPRGEGSNEKLFF.

V is TRBV7-9 and J is TRBJ1-1; D not certain. There are 16 residues in the CDR3. CDR1 is SEHNR, CDR2 FQNEAQ, per germline (reference sequence). The germline V and J ends were trimmed by 2 bases and 1 base, with 14 bases remaining between them. The chain's CDR3 is CASSLSALVANTEAFF. The CDR3 coding sequence is TGTGCCAGCAGCTTAAGCGCCCTCGTCGCGAACACTGAAGCTTTCTTT.

V and J are TRBV7-9 and TRBJ1-3; the D is unclear. Germline values: CDR1 SEHNR, CDR2 FQNEAQ (reference sequence). This CDR3 is built from 12 residues. The germline V and J ends were trimmed by 0 bases and 8 bases, with 5 bases remaining between them. The CDR3 coding sequence is TGTGCCAGCAGCTTAGCCGGGGACACCATATATTTT. It translates to CASSLAGDTIYF. The full variable domain, in which reference TRBV7-9 and TRBJ1-3 provide the parts outside the CDR3, is DTGVSQNPRHKITKRGQNVTFRCDPISEHNRLYWYRQTLGQGPEFLTYFQNEAQLEKSRLLSDRFSAERPKGSFSTLEIQRTEQGDSAMYLCASSLAGDTIYFGEGSWLTVV.

This chain connects TRBV9 to TRBJ2-3, with 11 bases identical to TRBD2. Germline V lookup: CDR1 SGDLS, CDR2 YYNGEE. V lost 4 bases and J lost 11; bases outside the gene matches: 9. The CDR3 covers 14 residues. The CDR3 protein is CASSSTSGRPMQYF. The CDR3 nucleotides are TGTGCCAGCAGCTCCACTAGCGGGAGACCTATGCAGTATTTT.

V is TRBV11-2 and J is TRBJ2-5; D remains ambiguous. The CDR3 contains 10 residues. The germline CDR1 and CDR2 sequences are SGHAT and FQNNGV. Trimming removed 7 bases at V and 7 bases at J, with 7 bases between. The CDR3 spells CASIWRTQYF. CDR3 coding DNA: TGTGCCAGCATATGGAGGACCCAGTACTTC.